This T cell receptor beta chain is drawn from a study of response to subunit inactivated influenza vaccine. Study-level results: Authors suggested that a seasonal influenza vaccination recruits few new T cells each time.

The CDR3 consists of 15 residues. Losses at the gene ends were 5 bases for V and 4 bases for J; bases not matched to a gene: 7. This clonotype appeared a few times. What it binds is not known. MiXCR, run by TCRdb on the RT-PCR reads, gives a single entry per CDR3 protein. The sample has some 640,000 distinct CDR3 sequences; 11% to 15% are singletons. The chain uses TRBV12-3 or TRBV12-4 and TRBJ2-2; 7 bases fit TRBD2. Sequenced material: PBMCs from blood, taken 14 days before vaccination. This receptor was obtained from a man aged 45-65 years who received an inactivated influenza vaccine. This CDR3 is CASSLGLGFTGELFF. CDR3 sequence (DNA): TGTGCCAGCAGTCTCGGACTAGGTTTCACCGGGGAGCTGTTTTTT.